This passage covers 17 T cell receptor beta chains from one sample sequenced in a study of CD8 T cells in ankylosing spondylitis. TCRdb reprocessed the 5' RACE reads via MiXCR and lists one record per CDR3 protein. The table lists roughly 100,000 distinct CDR3 sequences, around 24% of them singletons. What was sequenced was synovial fluid, either unsorted or a sorted T cell fraction (not recorded which). These receptors came from a male donor with ankylosing spondylitis.

This clonotype was found a few times. The V and J genes are TRBV6-2 or TRBV6-3 and TRBJ2-1, with D hard to call. The V gene lost 2 bases and the J gene lost 8 bases, with 16 bases spanning the gap. This CDR3 has 15 amino acids. Germline V lookup: CDR1 MNHEY, CDR2 SVGEGT. This chain's CDR3 is CASSYLRTYSDEQFF. The CDR3 region has the DNA TGTGCCAGCAGTTACCTCCGGACCTACTCGGATGAGCAGTTCTTC.

Remarks on this clonotype: A read error may be the cause here, since a much bigger clone is one base away. V usage is TRBV3-1 and J usage is TRBJ1-1; TRBD1 matches at 9 bases. V gave up 4 bases and J gave up 0 bases; unmatched junction bases: 6. CDR1 and CDR2 from the germline V gene are LGHDT and YNNKEL (reference sequence). This CDR3 is built from 16 residues. This chain's CDR3 is CASSRTGTGLNTEAFF. CDR3 sequence (DNA): TGTGCCAGCAGCCGCACCGGGACAGGGTTGAACACTGAAGCTTTCTTT.

A few counts support this clonotype. The genes are TRBV20-1 and TRBJ2-2, with D perhaps matching TRBD2 (5 bases). V was shortened by 5 bases and J by 6 bases, with 13 bases between the two germline ends. CDR1 DFQATT and CDR2 SNEGSKA come from the germline V gene (reference sequence). There are 13 residues in the CDR3. CDR3 protein: CSAGLGVAGELFF. The CDR3 DNA reads as TGCAGTGCTGGACTGGGAGTGGCCGGGGAGCTGTTTTTT.

This chain joins TRBV29-1 and TRBJ2-1; the match to TRBD1 covers 8 bases. Germline trimming cut 3 bases from V and 7 bases from J; bases unmatched to any gene: 5. The CDR3 length is 13 residues. Germline lookup yields CDR1 SQVTM and CDR2 ANQGSEA. CDR3 in DNA: TGCAGCGTTGACCGACAGGGGCGGAATGAGCAGTTCTTC. Translating it yields CSVDRQGRNEQFF.

The J gene is TRBJ2-1, the V gene TRBV12-3 or TRBV12-4, with D possibly being TRBD2 (6 bases). The CDR3 totals 13 residues. V lost 4 bases, J lost 12 bases, and 16 bases lay in between. Written as DNA, the CDR3 is TGTGCCAGCAGTTGGGGCCTGGGAGGTTCGCAGTTCTTC. It specifies CASSWGLGGSQFF.

This clonotype was detected only a few times. V is TRBV11-2 and J is TRBJ2-5; 12 nucleotides line up with TRBD2. CDR1 and CDR2 from the germline V gene are SGHAT and FQNNGV. V lost 2 bases to trimming and J lost 2 bases; unmatched junction nucleotides: 15. The CDR3 has 20 amino acids. The CDR3 DNA sequence: TGTGCCAGCAGCTTAAGGCCTCTAGCGGGAGGGCTCGGTCAACAAGAGACCCAGTACTTC. Encoded protein: CASSLRPLAGGLGQQETQYF.

This clonotype was recorded a few times. The CDR3 sequence: CASRTDTNSYNEQFF. CDR3 coding DNA: TGCGCCAGCCGGACTGATACAAACTCCTACAATGAGCAGTTCTTC. The rearrangement links TRBV5-1 to TRBJ2-1; possibly TRBD2 for D (5 bases). The V end was cut by 7 bases, the J end by 0 bases, with 14 bases between. The germline V gene encodes CDR1 SGHRS and CDR2 YFSETQ. This CDR3 is built from 15 residues.

This chain's CDR3 is CASSPTQQGAGSFGYTF. As DNA, the CDR3 is TGTGCCAGCTCACCTACGCAACAGGGAGCAGGTAGCTTTGGCTACACCTTC. The chain employs TRBV18 and TRBJ1-2; D possibly corresponds to TRBD1 (6 bases). The CDR3 contains 17 residues. From germline, CDR1 is KGHSH and CDR2 LQKENI. The V end was cut by 3 bases, the J end by 7 bases, with 24 bases between. Drawing the rest from reference TRBV18 and TRBJ1-2, the complete variable domain is NAGVMQNPRHLVRRRGQEARLRCSPMKGHSHVYWYRQLPEEGLKFMVYLQKENIIDESGMPKERFSAEFPKEGPSILRIQQVVRGDSAAYFCASSPTQQGAGSFGYTFGSGTRLTVV.

This clonotype was seen only a few times. The V call is TRBV20-1, the J call TRBJ2-7, with D maybe TRBD1 (5 bases). V lost 6 bases to trimming and J lost 3 bases, with 18 bases between them. The CDR3 extends over 14 amino acids. Germline CDR1 is DFQATT and CDR2 is SNEGSKA (reference sequence). The CDR3 DNA sequence: TGCAGTGCGAATGACCTTGGACAAAACTACGAGCAGTACTTC. Translating it yields CSANDLGQNYEQYF.

This rearrangement joins TRBV7-9 to TRBJ2-3; D unresolved. Trimming left V 6 bases short and J 3 bases short, with 4 bases between. Germline CDR1 and CDR2: SEHNR and FQNEAQ (reference sequence). The CDR3 covers 11 residues. The CDR3 region is CASRTTDTQYF. As DNA, the CDR3 is TGTGCCAGCAGGACAACAGATACGCAGTATTTT.

The chain carries TRBV15 and TRBJ1-5; 7 bases are shared with TRBD1. The CDR3 contains 15 residues. V was pared by 8 bases and J by 4 bases, with 11 bases of the junction left unmatched. The germline gives CDR1 LNHNV, CDR2 YYDKDF (reference sequence). The chain's CDR3 is CATAYFDRANQPQHF. DNA for the CDR3: TGTGCCACCGCCTACTTTGACAGGGCTAATCAGCCCCAGCATTTT.

This clonotype is medium-sized in the sample. The chain links TRBV20-1 to TRBJ2-1, with 7 bases fitting TRBD2. The CDR3 has 15 residues. Germline assignment: CDR1 DFQATT and CDR2 SNEGSKA (reference sequence). V dropped 0 bases and J dropped 5; count of bases not matched to a gene: 7. CDR3 sequence (DNA): TGCAGTGCTAGAGATGGGAAGCTAGCGGACAATGAGCAGTTCTTC. Amino acids: CSARDGKLADNEQFF.

The rearrangement uses TRBV7-2 and TRBJ2-3, with D tentatively TRBD2 (6 bases). Germline V CDR1 and CDR2: SGHTA, FQGNSA. V shed 6 bases and J shed 4 bases, with 8 bases lying between them. The CDR3 sequence is 12 residues long. CDR3 amino acids: CASRWGADTQYF. The CDR3 DNA reads as TGTGCCAGCAGGTGGGGGGCAGATACGCAGTATTTT. Full variable domain (outside the CDR3, taken from reference TRBV7-2 and TRBJ2-3): GAGVSQSPSNKVTEKGKDVELRCDPISGHTALYWYRQSLGQGLEFLIYFQGNSAPDKSGLPSDRFSAERTGGSVSTLTIQRTQQEDSAVYLCASRWGADTQYFGPGTRLTVL.

This rearrangement joins TRBV2 to TRBJ1-5; unclear D gene. Germline lookup yields CDR1 SNHLY and CDR2 FYNNEI. Trimming pared 9 bases from V and 5 bases from J, leaving 14 bases between. The CDR3 runs to 13 residues. CDR3 sequence (DNA): TGTGCCAGTACCGGAGGGTGGGATCAGCCCCAGCATTTT. Translating it yields CASTGGWDQPQHF.

The chain uses TRBV20-1 and TRBJ2-3; the match to TRBD1 covers 7 bases. The CDR3 loop spans 14 amino acids. CDR1 and CDR2 (germline): DFQATT, SNEGSKA (reference sequence). V trimming: 5 bases; J trimming: 1 base; junction bases outside the gene matches: 6. The CDR3 reads CSAQTTGGTDTQYF. As DNA, the CDR3 is TGCAGTGCTCAAACTACAGGGGGCACAGATACGCAGTATTTT.

This chain uses TRBV6-4 with TRBJ2-2, with unresolved D. V gave up 6 bases and J gave up 1 base, with 9 bases separating them. The CDR3 length is 14 residues. From germline, CDR1 is MRHNA and CDR2 SNTAGT. The CDR3 protein is CASSTYLNTGELFF. For the CDR3, the DNA is TGTGCCAGCAGCACCTATTTGAACACCGGGGAGCTGTTTTTT.

The V gene is TRBV19, the J gene TRBJ2-1, with a possible D match to TRBD1 (6 bases). V lost 5 bases and J 13 bases, leaving 18 bases between the germline ends. The CDR3 is 13 residues long. Looked up from germline, CDR1 is LNHDA and CDR2 is SQIVND (reference sequence). The CDR3 DNA follows: TGTGCCAGTAGTTCCCACAGGGTTAAGGGTCAGTTCTTC. Protein product: CASSSHRVKGQFF.